This T cell receptor (beta chain) was obtained from a study of OX40 agonist ivuxolimab in advanced cancers. Whole-study context: Patients received intravenous ivuxolimab every 2 weeks at 0.01 to 10 mg/kg. Under the entry rules, prior anti-PD-1, anti-PD-L1 or anti-CTLA-4 therapy was allowed, and approximately 36% had some. Three dose-escalation patients had partial responses: one with hepatocellular carcinoma and two with cutaneous melanoma.

Study-level results: CD4+ and CD8+ T cells in blood underwent clonal expansion by week 6 at 0.1 to 3.0 mg/kg.

The length of the CDR3 is 14 residues. Germline CDR1 and CDR2: LNHDA and SQIVND (reference sequence). For this clone: No antigen is known for it. The junction departs from germline at one end; a sequencing error may be responsible.

Sequenced by immunoSEQ multiplex PCR; TCRdb stores in-frame clones only, minus some. This sample has over 85,000 clones, with around 92% found just once. This chain uses TRBV19 with TRBJ2-1, with D possibly being TRBD1 (6 bases). The material was CD4+ or CD8+ T cells sorted from blood, obtained in a trial of the OX40 agonist ivuxolimab. This sequence originates from an adult with an advanced solid tumor such as melanoma, head and neck, liver or kidney cancer. CDR3 in DNA: TGTGCCAGTAGTATGATAGGGGGATACACTGAGCAGTTCTTC. Amino acids: CASSMIGGYTEQFF.